These 30 T cell receptor beta chains share one sample of origin, sequenced in a study of blood T cell repertoires in COVID-19. Assay used: immunoSEQ multiplex PCR; TCRdb lists only in-frame clones, some missing. The table has roughly 55,000 clones, around 83% seen once. The sequenced sample consisted of peripheral blood. Every receptor here comes from a woman aged 60 to 75 with acute or convalescent COVID-19.

The genes are TRBV11-2 and TRBJ1-5; the D is unclear. This CDR3 spans 13 amino acids. In germline, CDR1 is SGHAT, CDR2 FQNNGV. The V end lost 5 bases, the J end lost 5 bases, and 10 bases lay between the germline ends. CDR3 loop: CASSRGRDQPQHF. CDR3 coding DNA: TGTGCCAGCAGCCGGGGTAGAGATCAGCCCCAGCATTTT.

V is TRBV29-1 and J is TRBJ1-2; 12 bases align to TRBD1. V lost 3 bases, J lost 6 bases, and 2 bases stayed unmatched. The CDR3 has 13 residues. Germline-derived CDR1 and CDR2 are SQVTM and ANQGSEA. The chain's CDR3 is CSVDGTGGHGYTF. DNA for the CDR3: TGCAGCGTTGATGGGACAGGGGGCCATGGCTACACCTTC.

V and J are TRBV4-2 and TRBJ2-1; perhaps TRBD1 as D (6 bases). This CDR3 comprises 13 residues. From germline, CDR1 is LGHNA and CDR2 YNFKEQ. V was clipped by 0 bases and J by 16 bases, with 16 bases between them. In nucleotides, the CDR3 is TGTGCCAGCAGCCAAGATATACAGGGACGGAGCTTCTTC. This translates into CASSQDIQGRSFF.

This clone turned up a few times. The chain links TRBV12-2 to TRBJ1-5; TRBD1 reflects the table's D call only, with no check against the DNA. TRBV12-2 is annotated as a pseudogene. This CDR3 spans 15 amino acids. The CDR3 DNA follows: TGTGCAAGTCGTCATACAGGGGGCAGCAATCAGCCCCAGCATTTT. Its translation is CASRHTGGSNQPQHF.

The chain combines TRBV6-1 with TRBJ1-1, with 9 bases lining up with TRBD1. The CDR3 extends over 12 amino acids. Trimming cost V 1 base and J 10 bases; bases outside gene matches: 1. Germline V gene lookup returns CDR1 MNHNS and CDR2 SASEGT. CDR3 sequence reads: CASSEGTGAAFF. CDR3 nucleotides: TGTGCCAGCAGTGAAGGGACAGGGGCAGCTTTCTTT.

This clone occurred a few times. The V call is TRBV10-3, the J call TRBJ1-2, with D possibly TRBD1 on 5 matching bases. Per the germline V gene, CDR1 is ENHRY and CDR2 is SYGVKD. V lost 10 bases and J 5 bases, leaving 14 bases between the germline ends. The CDR3 spans 12 residues. The CDR3 reads CATASEGYGYTF. The CDR3 bases are TGTGCCACCGCCTCGGAGGGGTATGGCTACACCTTC.

The rearrangement joins TRBV28 to TRBJ2-7, with TRBD1 matching over 8 bases. The CDR3 spans 12 residues. The germline CDR1 and CDR2 sequences are MDHEN and SYDVKM. The trim removed 6 bases at V and 6 bases at J, leaving 4 bases unmatched. The CDR3: CASSLTGVEQYF. The CDR3 coding sequence is TGTGCCAGCAGCCTGACAGGGGTCGAGCAGTACTTC.

This clone was counted once. The chain carries TRBV7-9 and TRBJ2-1, with TRBD2 identical over 10 bases. CDR1 and CDR2 from the germline V gene are SEHNR and FQNEAQ (reference sequence). The length of the CDR3 is 16 residues. V trimming: 2 bases; J trimming: 6 bases; junction bases outside the gene matches: 7. CDR3 nucleotides: TGTGCCAGCAGCTTACTCCCTAGCGGGAGCCTCAATGAGCAGTTCTTC. Its protein is CASSLLPSGSLNEQFF.

The V gene is TRBV6-1, the J gene TRBJ1-3, with D uncertain. The ends were cut back, 2 bases at V and 8 bases at J, with 16 bases in the middle. The CDR3 totals 15 residues. The germline CDR1 and CDR2 sequences are MNHNS and SASEGT. The CDR3 coding sequence is TGTGCCAGCAGTGAATTGGATCAAGGGAGGGACACCATATATTTT. Its translation is CASSELDQGRDTIYF.

This clone was counted only a few times. This chain uses TRBV13 with TRBJ1-1, with TRBD1 matching 9 bases. In germline, CDR1 is PRHDT, CDR2 FYEKMQ (reference sequence). The CDR3 is 15 residues long. Trimming took 0 bases from V and 9 from J; bases not matched to a gene: 8. The CDR3 loop is CASSLGPPGQGKAFF. Written as DNA, the CDR3 is TGTGCCAGCAGCTTAGGCCCTCCGGGACAGGGAAAAGCTTTCTTT.

This chain joins TRBV12-3 or TRBV12-4 and TRBJ1-1; no clear D. This CDR3 contains 13 residues. V lost 5 bases and J 0 bases, leaving 7 bases between the germline ends. CDR3 bases: TGTGCCAGCAGTCCCGAGATGAACACTGAAGCTTTCTTT. Translation: CASSPEMNTEAFF.

This clone was counted only a few times. V usage is TRBV7-9 and J usage is TRBJ2-2; TRBD2 aligns across 8 bases. Germline CDR1 is SEHNR and CDR2 is FQNEAQ (reference sequence). The CDR3 covers 15 residues. V trimming: 6 bases; J trimming: 6 bases; junction bases outside the gene matches: 9. This CDR3 reads CASRRRTSNSGELFF. The CDR3 DNA sequence: TGTGCCAGCAGACGTCGGACTAGCAATTCCGGGGAGCTGTTTTTT.

The gene calls are TRBV9 and TRBJ1-6; TRBD1 matches at 10 bases. V was clipped by 3 bases and J by 4 bases; unmatched bases: 4. The CDR3 has 16 residues. Germline loops: CDR1 SGDLS, CDR2 YYNGEE. CDR3 bases: TGTGCCAGCAGCGGACAGGGGGCGGGTTATAATTCACCCCTCCACTTT. This sequence encodes CASSGQGAGYNSPLHF.

The CDR3 DNA follows: TGTGCCAGCAGCCAGGCCCGGGGAAGTCAGCCCCAGCATTTT. Its translation is CASSQARGSQPQHF. V gene TRBV4-2 combines with J gene TRBJ1-5; no firm D call. The CDR3 totals 14 residues. The germline V gene has CDR1 LGHNA and CDR2 YNFKEQ. The V end was cut by 3 bases, the J end by 6 bases, with 12 bases between.

The V and J genes are TRBV30 and TRBJ1-6; D remains unclear. CDR3 length equals 16 residues. CDR1 is GTSNPN and CDR2 is SVGIG in the germline V gene (reference sequence). Deletions cut 2 bases from V and 0 bases from J, with 11 bases between. The CDR3 reads CAWSFAESSYNSPLHF. The CDR3 coding sequence is TGTGCCTGGAGTTTCGCAGAAAGCTCCTATAATTCACCCCTCCACTTT.

The rearrangement links TRBV27 to TRBJ1-6; 9 nucleotides line up with TRBD1. The V gene's germline CDR1 is MNHEY and CDR2 SMNVEV (reference sequence). The CDR3 has 18 residues. V shed 2 bases, J shed 6 bases, and the junction held 11 bases outside the gene matches. This CDR3 is CASSLRPGTGLINSPLHF. DNA for the CDR3: TGTGCCAGCAGTTTACGACCGGGGACAGGGTTAATTAATTCACCCCTCCACTTT.

This rearrangement joins TRBV2 to TRBJ2-7; no definite D call. Trimming cost V 1 base and J 2 bases, with 12 bases left between them. Germline V gene lookup returns CDR1 SNHLY and CDR2 FYNNEI. CDR3 size: 15 residues. In nucleotides, the CDR3 is TGTGCCAGCAGTGAAGGTCGTGGCGGCACCTACGAGCAGTACTTC. Translated: CASSEGRGGTYEQYF.

V is TRBV6-1 and J is TRBJ1-2, with unresolved D. The V end was cut by 3 bases, the J end by 5 bases, with 13 bases between. Germline V gives CDR1 MNHNS, CDR2 SASEGT. This CDR3 spans 14 amino acids. The chain's CDR3 is CASSEVPGQYGYTF. CDR3 sequence (DNA): TGTGCCAGCAGTGAGGTCCCTGGTCAGTATGGCTACACCTTC.

The rearrangement uses TRBV13 and TRBJ1-6; 9 bases are a match to TRBD1. V was clipped by 6 bases and J by 0 bases; unmatched bases: 3. Germline V lookup: CDR1 PRHDT, CDR2 FYEKMQ (reference sequence). The CDR3 runs to 16 residues. DNA of the CDR3: TGTGCCAGCAGTTTACAGGGGGCCTCCTATAATTCACCCCTCCACTTT. Its protein product is CASSLQGASYNSPLHF.

This clone has only one observation. As DNA, the CDR3 is TGTGCCAGCAGCCAACGTCCCGGGACAGGGTACACCTACGAGCAGTACTTC. It yields the protein CASSQRPGTGYTYEQYF. The chain combines TRBV3-1 (or the pseudogene TRBV3-2) with TRBJ2-7, with 9 bases lining up with TRBD1. Trimming at V came to 2 bases and at J to 2 bases, leaving 10 bases not matched to a gene. CDR3 size: 17 residues. Germline-derived CDR1 and CDR2 are LGHDT and YNNKEL (reference sequence).

J is TRBJ1-5 and V is TRBV6-1; the match to TRBD1 covers 10 bases. The CDR3 has 17 residues. CDR1 and CDR2 from the germline V gene are MNHNS and SASEGT. Germline trimming cut 4 bases from V and 2 bases from J; bases unmatched to any gene: 8. CDR3 sequence: CASSGTGGGYGNQPQHF. DNA of the CDR3: TGTGCCAGCAGTGGGACAGGGGGGGGATATGGCAATCAGCCCCAGCATTTT.

V and J are TRBV5-1 and TRBJ1-4, with TRBD1 matching 10 bases. Germline loops: CDR1 SGHRS, CDR2 YFSETQ. J gave up 4 bases and V 3 bases, and 3 bases lay outside the gene matches. The CDR3 is 15 residues long. CDR3 protein: CASSWTGGSNEKLFF. CDR3 nucleotide sequence: TGCGCCAGCAGCTGGACAGGGGGTAGTAATGAAAAACTGTTTTTT.

This clone has only a few counts. J is TRBJ1-5 and V is TRBV4-1, with a weak D call TRBD1 (5 bases). The germline V and J ends were trimmed by 2 bases and 6 bases, with 8 bases remaining between them. CDR3 length equals 13 residues. Germline V lookup: CDR1 MGHRA, CDR2 YSYEKL. The DNA for the CDR3 is TGCGCCAGCAGCCAACAAAGGGGTCAGCCCCAGCATTTT. Translation gives CASSQQRGQPQHF.

This clone was counted once. The rearrangement links TRBV9 to TRBJ2-3, with 9 bases fitting TRBD2. This CDR3 region has 19 residues. The ends lost 0 bases at V and 1 base at J; junction bases unmatched: 12. The germline gives CDR1 SGDLS, CDR2 YYNGEE. The CDR3 DNA sequence: TGTGCCAGCAGCGTAGCTCCTAGCGGGGTGGGATGGGGCACAGATACGCAGTATTTT. Protein product: CASSVAPSGVGWGTDTQYF.

This chain connects TRBV5-6 to TRBJ2-1; a weak D match, TRBD2 (6 bases). Germline V lookup: CDR1 SGHDT, CDR2 YYEEEE. The CDR3 is made up of 13 amino acids. Trimming took off 4 bases at V and 8 bases at J, with 13 bases between the two ends. CDR3 DNA: TGTGCCAGCAGCCTGGTCGGAGGGGATGAGCAGTTCTTC. Protein sequence: CASSLVGGDEQFF.

The gene calls are TRBV6-6 and TRBJ2-1; 14 bases match TRBD2. The V and J ends lost 6 bases and 8 bases, in that order; junction bases with no gene match: 6. The CDR3 has 15 amino acids. CDR1 is MNHNY, CDR2 SVGAGI, per germline (reference sequence). CDR3: CASSSGTSGGYEQFF. The CDR3 nucleotides are TGTGCCAGCAGCTCCGGGACTAGCGGGGGTTATGAGCAGTTCTTC.

The gene calls are TRBV25-1 and TRBJ1-6; TRBD1 agrees at 9 bases. Germline V gene lookup returns CDR1 MGHDK and CDR2 SYGVNS. Trimming at V came to 6 bases and at J to 10 bases, leaving 4 bases not matched to a gene. The CDR3 contains 13 residues. CDR3 region: CASREQGASPLHF. DNA for the CDR3: TGTGCCAGCAGGGAACAGGGGGCCTCACCCCTCCACTTT. The variable domain in full, with the rest retrieved from reference TRBV25-1 and TRBJ1-6, is EADIYQTPRYLVIGTGKKITLECSQTMGHDKMYWYQQDPGMELHLIHYSYGVNSTEKGDLSSESTVSRIRTEHFPLTLESARPSHTSQYLCASREQGASPLHFGNGTRLTVT.

As DNA, the CDR3 is TGTGCCAGCAGCCCAACGGGACAGATGAACACTGAAGCTTTCTTT. The encoded protein is CASSPTGQMNTEAFF. The chain couples TRBV3-1 (or the pseudogene TRBV3-2) to TRBJ1-1, with 7 bases lining up with TRBD1. Looked up from germline, CDR1 is LGHDT and CDR2 is YNNKEL (reference sequence). Trimming at V came to 4 bases and at J to 0 bases, leaving 5 bases not matched to a gene. The CDR3 has 15 amino acids.

This chain links TRBV7-3 with TRBJ1-1, with 7 nucleotides matching TRBD1. CDR3 length: 14 residues. From germline, CDR1 is SGHTA and CDR2 FQGTGA. With V trimmed by 8 bases and J by 4 bases, 10 bases remained unmatched. CDR3 residues: CASALGGGGTEAFF. The CDR3 DNA sequence: TGTGCCAGCGCCTTAGGGGGCGGTGGCACTGAAGCTTTCTTT. The full variable domain, completed using reference TRBV7-3 and TRBJ1-1, is GAGVSQTPSNKVTEKGKYVELRCDPISGHTALYWYRQSLGQGPEFLIYFQGTGAADDSGLPNDRFFAVRPEGSVSTLKIQRTERGDSAVYLCASALGGGGTEAFFGQGTRLTVV.

This clone has a single count. The chain joins TRBV18 to TRBJ1-3; tentative D call: TRBD1 (5 bases). Per the germline V gene, CDR1 is KGHSH and CDR2 is LQKENI. This CDR3 has 15 residues. Trimming pared 3 bases from V and 1 base from J, leaving 10 bases between. CDR3 sequence reads: CASSPQGVSGNTIYF. The CDR3 DNA reads TGTGCCAGCTCACCGCAAGGGGTTTCTGGAAACACCATATATTTT.